These T cell receptor beta chains were read from a single sample in a study of graft-versus-host responses after intestinal transplantation. TCRdb's copy holds only in-frame clones and misses some; the assay was immunoSEQ multiplex PCR. The repertoire holds more than 80,000 clones, with roughly nine tenths as singletons. These receptors have no known antigen. The specimen comprised unstimulated CD4+ T cells sorted from spleen or lymph node cells, sampled before transplant. These receptors originate from a human donor who was the organ donor for an intestinal transplant. The conserved cysteine and the conserved F or W are not part of the CDR3 here.

v_call cdr3_aa
TRBV2 ASSPGTGRSNTEAF
TRBV6-5 ASSTPTGQPQH
TRBV25-1 ASSAGNRGITGELF
TRBV5-1 ASSLTTAQETQY
TRBV9 ASSGAGATYNEQF
TRBV4-1 ASSQGGTSGYGNEQF
TRBV2 ASRRLVAGTDTQY
TRBV6-6 ASSYTINQPQH
TRBV15 ATSRDKGDEKLF
TRBV29-1 SVDRGHNTGELF
TRBV6-4 ASSAGGAPTDTQY
TRBV7-3 ASSLRSGTGGENQPQH
TRBV6-5 ASSRGSGYT
TRBV6-1 ASSPLGQGRTAF